This TCR beta chain comes out of a study of OX40 agonist ivuxolimab in advanced cancers. Study background: Patients were treated with intravenous ivuxolimab, dosed at 0.01 to 10 mg/kg and infused every 2 weeks. The group had a mean age of roughly 65 years, ranged from 23 to 79, and was approximately 81% male.

Study results and caveats: Undetermined was the antigen specificity of the expanded peripheral T cells.

This clone appeared once. Its antigen is not known. Trimming took off 2 bases at V and 7 bases at J, with 13 bases between the two ends. The CDR3 is 14 amino acids. Germline V gene lookup returns CDR1 KGHSH and CDR2 LQKENI. Libraries were prepared by immunoSEQ multiplex PCR; TCRdb keeps only in-frame clonotypes and omits some of them. The sample consists of just under 95,000 clones, roughly 87% of them appearing once. The TCR comes from an adult with an advanced solid tumor such as melanoma, head and neck, liver or kidney cancer. This rearrangement joins TRBV18 to TRBJ2-3; a weak D match, TRBD2 (6 bases). Here the sequenced sample was CD4+ or CD8+ T cells sorted from blood, taken in a trial of the OX40 agonist ivuxolimab. CDR3 in DNA: TGTGCCAGCTCACCAGGGGCGGGAATGAATACGCAGTATTTT. Encoded protein: CASSPGAGMNTQYF.